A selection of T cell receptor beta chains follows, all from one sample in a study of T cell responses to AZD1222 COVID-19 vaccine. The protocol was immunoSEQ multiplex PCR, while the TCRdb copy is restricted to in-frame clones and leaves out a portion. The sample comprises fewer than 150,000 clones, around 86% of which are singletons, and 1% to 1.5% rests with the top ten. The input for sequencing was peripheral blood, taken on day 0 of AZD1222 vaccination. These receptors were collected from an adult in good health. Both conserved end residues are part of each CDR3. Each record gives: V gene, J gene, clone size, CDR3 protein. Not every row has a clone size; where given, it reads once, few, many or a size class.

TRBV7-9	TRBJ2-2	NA	CASSFLGSGELFF
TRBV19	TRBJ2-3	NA	CASSTAAGLITDTQYF
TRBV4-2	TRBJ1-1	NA	CASSQAQGFNTEAFF
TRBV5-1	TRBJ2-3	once	CASSLGWGRSTDTQYF
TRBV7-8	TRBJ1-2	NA	CASSLRALPLVGGYTF
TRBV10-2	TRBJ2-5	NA	CASSGTSRKETQYF
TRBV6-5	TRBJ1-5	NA	CASWRPDQPQHF
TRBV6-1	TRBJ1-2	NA	CASSESPGGGYTF
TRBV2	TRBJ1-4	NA	CASRGGKDEKLFF
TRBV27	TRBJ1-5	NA	CASSARRFEPQHF
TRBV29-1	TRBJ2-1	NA	CSVNSDGASYNEQFF
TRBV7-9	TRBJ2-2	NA	CASSTNQRGTGELFF
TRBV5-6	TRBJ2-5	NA	CASSLVGEETQYF
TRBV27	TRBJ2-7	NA	CASRMTGGEQYF
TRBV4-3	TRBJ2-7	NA	CASSQEVPTSGGEQYF
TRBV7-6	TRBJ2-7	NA	CASSLGLAGPSYEQYF
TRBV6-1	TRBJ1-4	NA	CASSDGAREKLFF